The 27 T cell receptor beta chains given below trace back to one sample, sequenced in a study of T cells in women clearing cervical HPV infection. Clones were sequenced by immunoSEQ multiplex PCR, and TCRdb holds only the in-frame ones, with some missing. This sample's table reports tens of thousands of clones. The sequencing input was blood buffy coat. Every receptor here comes from a woman between 18 and 69 years old with a cervical HPV16 infection that either progressed to CIN3+ or cleared (not recorded which).

Turning to this clone: Coverage ceases 3 residues before the CDR3 finishes, and the germline J gene fills in the end. V is TRBV6-1 and J is TRBJ2-3; 10 positions agree with TRBD2. The germline CDR1 and CDR2 sequences are MNHNS and SASEGT. CDR3 length: 16 residues. V trimming: 4 bases; J trimming: 2 bases; junction bases outside the gene matches: 6. The CDR3 bases that were read are TGTGCCAGCAGTGGCCCGGGACTAGCGCTCACAGATACG. It translates to CASSGPGLALTDT. In full, the CDR3 reads CASSGPGLALTDTQYF.

A remark on this clone: The read is 3 residues too short to cover the CDR3 end, so that end is filled in from the germline J gene. V is TRBV18 and J is TRBJ1-6; possible D gene TRBD1, 5 bases. Trimming shortened V by 5 bases and J by 3 bases, and 8 bases separated the two germline ends. CDR1 and CDR2 from the germline V gene are KGHSH and LQKENI. This CDR3 contains 14 residues. The CDR3 bases that were read are TGTGCCAGCTCAACGACAGTCTATAATTCACCC. Its protein is CASSTTVYNSP. The CDR3, in full, reads CASSTTVYNSPLHF.

A word on this clone: The sequenced fragment ends 3 residues before the CDR3 boundary, so the rest is inferred from the germline J gene. Within the sample, other DNA sequences also encode this same CDR3. This sequence joins TRBV30 and TRBJ1-3; the D is unclear. CDR3 length: 12 amino acids. Germline V gene lookup returns CDR1 GTSNPN and CDR2 SVGIG (reference sequence). CDR3 bases read: TGTGCCTGGAGCGATACATCGTTTACC. Encoded protein: CAWSDTSFT. In full, the CDR3 reads CAWSDTSFTIYF.

As concerns this clone: Sequencing ends 3 residues short of the CDR3 end; the germline J gene provides the rest. V and J are TRBV6-1 and TRBJ1-5; TRBD1 might be the D (6 bases). V dropped 4 bases and J dropped 6 bases, with 16 bases sitting between them. The germline CDR1 and CDR2 sequences are MNHNS and SASEGT. The CDR3 extends over 15 amino acids. The CDR3 here is CASSVGPGEGQPQHF. The part of the CDR3 DNA that was read is TGTGCCAGCAGTGTTGGCCCAGGGGAAGGTCAGCCC.

Concerning this clone: The read terminates 3 residues before the CDR3 end, so the remaining end is supplied by the germline J gene. J is TRBJ1-4 and V is TRBV5-5; no reliable D call. Per germline, CDR1 SGHKS and CDR2 YYEKEE (reference sequence). CDR3 length: 15 amino acids. The germline V and J ends were trimmed by 6 bases and 1 base, with 13 bases remaining between them. Incomplete CDR3 DNA: TGTGCCAGCACCCAACAACCGGGAACTAATGAAAAA. This translates into CASTQQPGTNEK. The entire CDR3 protein is CASTQQPGTNEKLFF.

On this clone itself: The CDR3 end falls 3 residues outside the read, so it is completed with the germline J gene. The V and J genes are TRBV5-1 and TRBJ1-4, with 7 bases identical to TRBD1. Trimming removed 0 bases from V and 3 bases from J; junction bases left unmatched: 2. Germline CDR1 reads SGHRS; CDR2 reads YFSETQ. The CDR3 totals 15 residues. The CDR3 here is CASSLDGTANEKLFF. Incomplete CDR3 DNA: TGCGCCAGCAGCTTGGATGGGACAGCTAATGAAAAA.

A note on this clone: The sequenced fragment ends 3 residues before the CDR3 boundary, so the rest is inferred from the germline J gene. This chain uses TRBV5-1 with TRBJ1-2, with D tentatively TRBD1 (5 bases). The CDR3 contains 16 residues. Germline V CDR1 and CDR2: SGHRS, YFSETQ. The CDR3 region is CASSLGQGRQFGGYTF. Partial CDR3 DNA: TGCGCCAGCAGCTTGGGGCAGGGCAGACAATTTGGAGGC.

A remark on this clone: Read sequence stops 3 residues before the CDR3 end, and the germline J gene provides the missing end. The chain carries TRBV20-1 and TRBJ2-7; TRBD2 is a possible D gene (6 bases). The V end was cut by 0 bases, the J end by 5 bases, with 11 bases between. Germline CDR1 is DFQATT and CDR2 is SNEGSKA (reference sequence). The CDR3 has 13 amino acids. The CDR3 DNA, read in part, is TGCAGTGCTAGAGAATCGGGGGAGGACGAG. Protein sequence: CSARESGEDE. The full CDR3 protein is CSARESGEDEQYF.

A word on this clone: The sequence runs out 3 residues before the end of the CDR3; the remainder is reconstructed from the germline J gene. This chain connects TRBV30 to TRBJ2-2; possible D gene TRBD2, 6 bases. The CDR3 spans 13 residues. The V gene's germline CDR1 is GTSNPN and CDR2 SVGIG (reference sequence). The CDR3 loop reads CAWSEEGYEKLFF. The sequenced CDR3 bases are TGTGCCTGGAGCGAGGAGGGGTATGAAAAG.

A remark on this clone: The CDR3 end lies 3 residues beyond the end of the read and is filled in from the germline J gene. The genes are TRBV7-9 and TRBJ2-2; unclear D gene. The CDR3 is 12 residues long. CDR1 is SEHNR, CDR2 FQNEAQ, per germline (reference sequence). Trimming stripped 3 bases from V and 5 bases from J, with 4 bases between. CDR3 in amino acids: CASSFVTGELFF. The sequenced part of the CDR3 DNA is TGTGCCAGCAGCTTTGTAACCGGGGAG.

In the case of this clone: The read gets to within 3 residues of the CDR3 end, and the germline J gene fills in the rest. The rearrangement uses TRBV13 and TRBJ2-3; 10 bases match TRBD2. CDR3 length: 15 amino acids. The junction had 1 base not matched to a gene; V was cut back by 0 bases and J by 4 bases. The germline gives CDR1 PRHDT, CDR2 FYEKMQ (reference sequence). CDR3 DNA (partial): TGTGCCAGCAGCTTAGGGACTAGCGGGTCAGATACG. It encodes CASSLGTSGSDT. The complete CDR3 sequence is CASSLGTSGSDTQYF. The whole variable domain, filled in from reference TRBV13 and TRBJ2-3, reads AAGVIQSPRHLIKEKRETATLKCYPIPRHDTVYWYQQGPGQDPQFLISFYEKMQSDKGSIPDRFSAQQFSDYHSELNMSSLELGDSALYFCASSLGTSGSDTQYFGPGTRLTVL.

Regarding this clone: Read sequence stops 3 residues before the CDR3 end, and the germline J gene provides the missing end. J is TRBJ2-3 and V is TRBV5-1, with 11 positions matching TRBD2. This CDR3 is built from 15 residues. From germline, CDR1 is SGHRS and CDR2 YFSETQ. The ends lost 3 bases at V and 1 base at J; junction bases unmatched: 1. Incomplete CDR3 DNA: TGCGCCAGCAGCTGGACTAGCGGGCGCACAGATACG. Its translation is CASSWTSGRTDT. The entire CDR3 reads CASSWTSGRTDTQYF.

With respect to this clone: The CDR3 end lies 3 residues beyond the end of the read and is filled in from the germline J gene. The gene calls are TRBV2 and TRBJ1-1; no clear D gene. Germline V gene sequence: CDR1 SNHLY, CDR2 FYNNEI. The CDR3 is 14 amino acids. CDR3: CATLAGGDKETAFF. CDR3 bases read: TGTGCCACCTTAGCGGGAGGCGACAAAGAGACA.

For this clone: The sequenced fragment ends 3 residues before the CDR3 boundary, so the rest is inferred from the germline J gene. This chain links TRBV20-1 with TRBJ2-2, with 7 bases matching TRBD2. CDR1 and CDR2 (germline): DFQATT, SNEGSKA (reference sequence). The CDR3 length is 15 residues. The CDR3 here is CSAAGNDGGYEKLFF. The sequenced CDR3 bases are TGCAGTGCCGCAGGCAATGACGGGGGGTATGAAAAG.

Regarding this clone: The CDR3 end is not reached by the read, which stops 3 residues before it; the germline J gene fills it in. The chain employs TRBV10-1 and TRBJ2-1, with 12 bases matching TRBD2. Trimming at V came to 5 bases and at J to 8 bases, leaving 10 bases not matched to a gene. This CDR3 region has 16 residues. The germline V gene encodes CDR1 WNHNN and CDR2 SYGVQD (reference sequence). The CDR3 DNA, read in part, is TGCGCCAGCAGTTATTCCCGACTAGCGGGAGTGGATGAG. It translates to CASSYSRLAGVDE. The CDR3 in full is CASSYSRLAGVDEQFF.

With respect to this clone: From the germline J gene comes the end of the CDR3, since the read stops 3 residues before it. The chain employs TRBV28 and TRBJ1-5; TRBD1 might be the D (5 bases). V was trimmed by 7 bases and J by 0 bases, leaving 10 bases between them. The CDR3 totals 14 residues. Germline values: CDR1 MDHEN, CDR2 SYDVKM. CDR3 DNA, as far as it was read: TGTGCCAGCACTGGACAACTTAGCAATCAGCCC. This translates into CASTGQLSNQP. The whole CDR3 sequence reads CASTGQLSNQPQHF.

Regarding this clone: The missing CDR3 end, 3 residues past where the read stops, is filled in from the germline J gene. The gene calls are TRBV13 and TRBJ2-5, with 12 bases aligning to TRBD2. Germline V CDR1 and CDR2: PRHDT, FYEKMQ (reference sequence). The CDR3 is made up of 17 amino acids. The V segment lost 0 bases and the J segment 4 bases; nucleotides outside the gene matches: 6. CDR3 protein: CASSLGRLAGVSETQYF. The covered CDR3 bases are TGTGCCAGCAGCTTAGGTCGACTAGCGGGAGTTTCAGAGACC.

Of note for this clone: The read gets to within 3 residues of the CDR3 end, and the germline J gene fills in the rest. The chain uses TRBV6-1 and TRBJ2-1; D not certain. Germline CDR1 reads MNHNS; CDR2 reads SASEGT. V was clipped by 1 base and J by 4 bases, with 8 bases between them. CDR3 size: 14 residues. The sequenced part of the CDR3 DNA is TGTGCCAGCAGTGAAGAGGTCAGTTACAATGAG. This codes for CASSEEVSYNE. The entire CDR3 reads CASSEEVSYNEQFF.

Points on this clone: The read gets to within 3 residues of the CDR3 end, and the germline J gene fills in the rest. The chain is built from TRBV10-3 and TRBJ1-1, with D maybe TRBD1 (6 bases). Germline V gives CDR1 ENHRY, CDR2 SYGVKD. The CDR3 length is 12 residues. The CDR3 reads CAISDGTPEAFF. CDR3 DNA, as far as it was read: TGTGCCATCAGTGATGGGACACCAGAA.

Points on this clone: The read stops 3 residues short of the end of the CDR3; the missing end is completed from the germline J gene. The chain uses TRBV20-1 and TRBJ2-2; 9 bases are shared with TRBD1. Germline CDR1 reads DFQATT; CDR2 reads SNEGSKA (reference sequence). The CDR3 extends over 15 amino acids. CDR3 loop: CSAREPTGGREKLFF. The CDR3 DNA, read in part, is TGCAGTGCTAGAGAACCCACAGGGGGCAGAGAAAAG.

About this clone itself: The CDR3 extends 3 residues past the end of the read, so its final part is completed from the germline J gene. The rearrangement uses TRBV5-1 and TRBJ2-3, with 14 bases lining up with TRBD2. There are 16 residues in the CDR3. Germline CDR1 reads SGHRS; CDR2 reads YFSETQ. V was clipped by 3 bases and J by 5 bases; unmatched bases: 5. This CDR3 is CASSSGTSGGIDTQYF. The DNA read from the CDR3 is TGCGCCAGCAGCTCCGGGACTAGCGGGGGTATAGATACG. Filled out from reference TRBV5-1 and TRBJ2-3, the complete variable domain reads KAGVTQTPRYLIKTRGQQVTLSCSPISGHRSVSWYQQTPGQGLQFLFEYFSETQRNKGNFPGRFSGRQFSNSRSEMNVSTLELGDSALYLCASSSGTSGGIDTQYFGPGTRLTVL.

Comments on this clone: The DNA ends 3 residues before the CDR3 does, and the rest of the CDR3 is filled in from the germline J gene. The V and J genes are TRBV10-2 and TRBJ2-3; TRBD1 is a possible D gene (8 bases). Trimming took off 3 bases at V and 6 bases at J, with 22 bases between the two ends. The CDR3 contains 17 residues. The germline gives CDR1 WSHSY, CDR2 SAAADI. The CDR3 spells CASSDTRSQGGRDTQYF. The sequenced part of the CDR3 DNA is TGCGCCAGCAGTGATACCCGATCACAGGGGGGGCGGGATACG.

On this clone itself: The DNA ends 3 residues before the CDR3 does, and the rest of the CDR3 is filled in from the germline J gene. V gene TRBV20-1 combines with J gene TRBJ2-7; 14 bases align to TRBD2. After removal of 6 bases from V and 6 bases from J, the junction contained 7 bases not matched to a gene. The CDR3 runs to 14 residues. Germline V CDR1 and CDR2: DFQATT, SNEGSKA (reference sequence). The CDR3 spells CSARGLAGAGEQYF. The sequenced CDR3 bases are TGCAGTGCACGGGGACTAGCGGGAGCAGGCGAG.

Points on this clone: Coverage ceases 3 residues before the CDR3 finishes, and the germline J gene fills in the end. This chain links TRBV20-1 with TRBJ2-7, with 8 bases aligning to TRBD2. CDR1 and CDR2 (germline): DFQATT, SNEGSKA (reference sequence). V gave up 2 bases and J gave up 2 bases; unmatched junction bases: 2. This CDR3 has 13 residues. CDR3: CSARTSGPYEQYF. The sequenced part of the CDR3 DNA is TGCAGTGCTAGAACTAGCGGACCCTACGAG.

With respect to this clone: The read finishes 3 residues shy of the CDR3 end, and the germline J gene is used to complete it. Other DNA sequences from this sample encode an identical CDR3 as well. The chain couples TRBV29-1 to TRBJ1-1, with a tentative D call TRBD1 (5 bases). Trimming stripped 5 bases from V and 6 bases from J, with 13 bases between. The length of the CDR3 is 12 residues. The germline V gene encodes CDR1 SQVTM and CDR2 ANQGSEA. Partial CDR3 DNA: TGCAGCGTTCGGCGAAGGGGTGCTGAA. This codes for CSVRRRGAE. The complete CDR3 sequence is CSVRRRGAEAFF.

As regards this clone: The read finishes 3 residues shy of the CDR3 end, and the germline J gene is used to complete it. The genes are TRBV2 and TRBJ1-6; 12 nucleotides match TRBD1. Germline V gene sequence: CDR1 SNHLY, CDR2 FYNNEI. J was trimmed by 7 bases and V by 6 bases; bases with no gene match: 4. CDR3 size: 15 residues. The CDR3 sequence: CASRAGTGGNSPLHF. CDR3 bases read: TGTGCCAGCAGGGCCGGGACAGGGGGCAATTCACCC. Using reference TRBV2 and TRBJ1-6 for the parts outside the CDR3, the full variable domain is EPEVTQTPSHQVTQMGQEVILRCVPISNHLYFYWYRQILGQKVEFLVSFYNNEISEKSEIFDDQFSVERPDGSNFTLKIRSTKLEDSAMYFCASRAGTGGNSPLHFGNGTRLTVT.

Comments on this clone: The read gets to within 3 residues of the CDR3 end, and the germline J gene fills in the rest. The chain employs TRBV7-3 and TRBJ1-1; tentative D call: TRBD1 (5 bases). V lost 0 bases and J lost 1, with 9 bases in between. Looked up from germline, CDR1 is SGHTA and CDR2 is FQGTGA. This CDR3 comprises 15 residues. CDR3 DNA, as far as it was read: TGTGCCAGCAGCTTAACGGGGCGGACGAACACTGAA. This encodes CASSLTGRTNTE. The CDR3 reads in full as CASSLTGRTNTEAFF.